This T cell receptor (beta chain) is from a study of OX40 agonist ivuxolimab in advanced cancers. Sequenced by immunoSEQ multiplex PCR; TCRdb stores in-frame clones only, minus some. The sample lists approximately 30,000 clones, roughly 84% occurring once. Study conclusions and caveats: Some patients who did not respond also had low normalized T-cell clonal expansion. On average, CD8+ T cells had more expanded clones than CD4+.

CDR1 SQVTM and CDR2 ANQGSEA come from the germline V gene. CDR3 length: 17 residues. The V gene end was trimmed by 3 bases and the J gene end by 3 bases; junction bases not matched to a gene: 13. About this clone: As yet, its antigen is unknown.

The material was CD4+ or CD8+ T cells sorted from blood, obtained in a trial of the OX40 agonist ivuxolimab. This clonotype was sampled from an adult with an advanced solid tumor such as melanoma, head and neck, liver or kidney cancer. The chain uses TRBV29-1 and TRBJ2-3, with 9 bases aligning to TRBD2. CDR3 sequence reads: CSVDLGGRATRTDTQYF. The CDR3 DNA reads as TGCAGCGTTGATCTGGGCGGGAGGGCTACAAGGACAGATACGCAGTATTTT.